This is a list of T cell receptor beta chains from one sample in a study of shared clonotypes between healthy human individuals. Data came from immunoSEQ multiplex PCR; TCRdb stores just in-frame clones and leaves some out. The sample has some 2,000,000 clones, 90% to 95% seen once. The sequenced sample was naive CD4+ T cells sorted from blood. All receptors derive from a man aged 18 to 30 in good health. CDR3s include the opening cysteine and the closing phenylalanine or tryptophan. The D gene is left open where the match is weak. The listing skips clone size in some rows; elsewhere it reads once, few, many or a size class.

>TRBD1|TRBV15|.|TRBJ1-2
CATSRDRGGYGYTF
TGTGCCACCAGCCGGGACAGGGGGGGCTATGGCTACACCTTC
>.|TRBV18|.|TRBJ1-2
CASSPPPGGSDYGYTF
TGTGCCAGCTCACCTCCCCCGGGGGGCAGCGACTATGGCTACACCTTC
>.|TRBV2|.|TRBJ2-5
CATVQSIQETQYF
TGTGCCACGGTGCAGAGTATTCAAGAGACCCAGTACTTC
>.|TRBV4-2|.|TRBJ1-4
CASSPAGTTNEKLFF
TGTGCCAGCAGCCCGGCAGGGACAACTAATGAAAAACTGTTTTTT
>TRBD1|TRBV2|.|TRBJ1-5
CASSEAGTGYQPQHF
TGTGCCAGCAGCGAAGCCGGGACAGGTTATCAGCCCCAGCATTTT
>.|TRBV10-3|.|TRBJ2-2
CAISAVLGDTGELFF
TGTGCCATCAGTGCGGTCCTAGGGGACACCGGGGAGCTGTTTTTT
>.|TRBV5-4|.|TRBJ2-2
CASSLGRGTNTGELFF
TGTGCCAGCAGCTTGGGGCGGGGCACGAACACCGGGGAGCTGTTTTTT
>.|TRBV30|.|TRBJ1-2
CAWSVLRSTNYGYTF
TGTGCCTGGAGTGTACTGCGGAGCACTAACTATGGCTACACCTTC
>.|TRBV19|once|TRBJ2-1
CASATLAPVSLLNEQFF
TGTGCCAGTGCCACCCTGGCCCCCGTTTCCCTACTCAATGAGCAGTTCTTC
>.|TRBV5-1|.|TRBJ1-2
CASSFGENYGYTF
TGCGCCAGCAGCTTTGGGGAAAACTATGGCTACACCTTC
>.|TRBV2|.|TRBJ1-4
CASTGIREKLFF
TGTGCCAGCACCGGGATTAGGGAAAAACTGTTTTTT
>.|TRBV7-9|.|TRBJ1-4
CASSLAVSQGEKLFF
TGTGCCAGCAGCTTAGCGGTATCCCAGGGTGAAAAACTGTTTTTT
>TRBD1|TRBV30|.|TRBJ1-3
CAWGQGKTGNTIYF
TGTGCCTGGGGACAGGGGAAAACTGGAAACACCATATATTTT
>.|TRBV5-1|.|TRBJ1-6
CASSPTGPHSPLHF
TGCGCCAGCAGCCCGACAGGCCCACATTCACCCCTCCACTTT
>TRBD1|TRBV5-1|.|TRBJ1-1
CASSSYQGGSTEAFF
TGCGCCAGCAGCTCATACCAGGGGGGAAGCACTGAAGCTTTCTTT
>.|TRBV10-3|.|TRBJ2-3
CAISESPGRGTDTQYF
TGTGCCATCAGTGAGTCCCCGGGCAGGGGTACAGATACGCAGTATTTT